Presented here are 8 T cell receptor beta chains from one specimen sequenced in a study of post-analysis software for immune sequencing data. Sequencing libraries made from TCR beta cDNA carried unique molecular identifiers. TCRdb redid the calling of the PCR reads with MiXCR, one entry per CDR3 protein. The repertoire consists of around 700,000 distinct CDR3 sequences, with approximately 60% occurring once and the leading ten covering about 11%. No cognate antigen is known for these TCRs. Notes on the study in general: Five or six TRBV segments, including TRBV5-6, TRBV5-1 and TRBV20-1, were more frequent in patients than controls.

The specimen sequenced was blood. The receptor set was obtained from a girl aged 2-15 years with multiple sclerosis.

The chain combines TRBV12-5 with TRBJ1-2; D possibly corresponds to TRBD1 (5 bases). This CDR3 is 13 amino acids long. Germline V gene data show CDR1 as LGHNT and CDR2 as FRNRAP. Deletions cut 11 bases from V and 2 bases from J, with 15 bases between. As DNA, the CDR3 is TGTGCTGGCGCCCCGACAGAAAACTATGGCTACACCTTC. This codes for CAGAPTENYGYTF.

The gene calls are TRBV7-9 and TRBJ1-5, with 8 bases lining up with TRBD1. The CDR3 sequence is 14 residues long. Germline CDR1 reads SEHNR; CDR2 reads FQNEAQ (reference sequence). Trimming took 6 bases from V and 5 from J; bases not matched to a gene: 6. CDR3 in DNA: TGTGCCAGCAGGGGACCAGGGGGCGATCAGCCCCAGCATTTT. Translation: CASRGPGGDQPQHF.

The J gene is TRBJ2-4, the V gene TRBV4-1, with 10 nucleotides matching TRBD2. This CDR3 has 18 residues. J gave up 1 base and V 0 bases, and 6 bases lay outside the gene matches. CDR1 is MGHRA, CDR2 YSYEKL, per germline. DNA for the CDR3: TGCGCCAGCAGCCAAGATCCTAGCGGGAGTGGGGCCAAAAACATTCAGTACTTC. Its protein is CASSQDPSGSGAKNIQYF.

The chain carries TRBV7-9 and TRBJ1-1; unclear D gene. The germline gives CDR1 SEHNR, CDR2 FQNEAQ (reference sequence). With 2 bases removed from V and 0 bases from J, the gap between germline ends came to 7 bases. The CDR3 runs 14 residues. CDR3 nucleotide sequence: TGTGCCAGCAGCTTATCCGCAATGAACACTGAAGCTTTCTTT. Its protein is CASSLSAMNTEAFF.

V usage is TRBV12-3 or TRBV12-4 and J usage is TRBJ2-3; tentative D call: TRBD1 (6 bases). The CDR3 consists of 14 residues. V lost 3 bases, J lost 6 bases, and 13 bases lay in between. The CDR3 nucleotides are TGTGCCAGCAGTTTGTGGACAGCTAAGGATACGCAGTATTTT. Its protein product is CASSLWTAKDTQYF.

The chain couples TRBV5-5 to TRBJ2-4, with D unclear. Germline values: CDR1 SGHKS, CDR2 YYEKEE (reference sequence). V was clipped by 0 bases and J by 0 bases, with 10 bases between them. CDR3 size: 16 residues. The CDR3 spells CASSLVFDIAKNIQYF. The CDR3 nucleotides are TGTGCCAGCAGCTTGGTTTTTGACATAGCCAAAAACATTCAGTACTTC.

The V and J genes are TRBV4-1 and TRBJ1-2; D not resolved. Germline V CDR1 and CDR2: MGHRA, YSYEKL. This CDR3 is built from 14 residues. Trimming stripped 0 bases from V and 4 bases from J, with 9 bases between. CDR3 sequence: CASSQEALSYGYTF. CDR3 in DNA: TGCGCCAGCAGCCAAGAGGCTTTAAGCTATGGCTACACCTTC.

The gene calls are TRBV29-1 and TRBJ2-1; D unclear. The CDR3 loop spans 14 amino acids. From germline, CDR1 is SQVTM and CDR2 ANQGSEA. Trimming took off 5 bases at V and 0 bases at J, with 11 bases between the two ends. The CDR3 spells CSVREDGSYNEQFF. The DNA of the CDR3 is TGCAGCGTTCGAGAAGATGGCTCCTACAATGAGCAGTTCTTC.